This passage covers 23 T cell receptor beta chains from one sample sequenced in a study of chemoradiotherapy in HPV16-positive cancers. Generated by immunoSEQ multiplex PCR, the TCRdb table keeps only in-frame clones and is missing some. Among around 68,000 clones listed, more than 70% were seen once. This sample comprised blood, obtained from a patient who underwent chemoradiotherapy. All receptors derive from a human donor with HPV-associated anogenital cancer.

The chain carries TRBV29-1 and TRBJ1-5; D is undetermined. Germline CDR1 reads SQVTM; CDR2 reads ANQGSEA. The CDR3 covers 15 residues. The V end was cut by 6 bases, the J end by 1 base, with 16 bases between. CDR3 protein: CSVAIGTGSNQPQHF. Here the CDR3 DNA reads TGCAGCGTGGCCATCGGAACGGGGAGCAATCAGCCCCAGCATTTT.

This clone was found once. The J gene is TRBJ2-3, the V gene TRBV19; tentative D call: TRBD2 (6 bases). Germline V gives CDR1 LNHDA, CDR2 SQIVND (reference sequence). The V gene lost 3 bases and the J gene lost 5 bases, with 15 bases spanning the gap. The CDR3 is made up of 15 amino acids. The CDR3 loop is CASSIWTGAIDTQYF. The CDR3 DNA follows: TGTGCCAGTAGTATCTGGACGGGAGCAATAGATACGCAGTATTTT.

The chain uses TRBV29-1 and TRBJ1-1; TRBD1 is a possible D gene (6 bases). This CDR3 region has 13 residues. CDR1 is SQVTM and CDR2 is ANQGSEA in the germline V gene. V dropped 4 bases and J dropped 3 bases, with 12 bases sitting between them. CDR3 loop: CSVVGRGDTEAFF. In DNA, the CDR3 is TGCAGCGTTGTTGGCAGGGGCGACACTGAAGCTTTCTTT. Filled out from reference TRBV29-1 and TRBJ1-1, the complete variable domain reads SAVISQKPSRDICQRGTSLTIQCQVDSQVTMMFWYRQQPGQSLTLIATANQGSEATYESGFVIDKFPISRPNLTFSTLTVSNMSPEDSSIYLCSVVGRGDTEAFFGQGTRLTVV.

V is TRBV5-6 and J is TRBJ1-1; no clear D gene. This CDR3 spans 15 amino acids. Per the germline V gene, CDR1 is SGHDT and CDR2 is YYEEEE. V was pared by 0 bases and J by 5 bases, with 14 bases between. CDR3 region: CASSLASRDRTEAFF. In DNA, the CDR3 is TGTGCCAGCAGCTTGGCCTCAAGGGATAGGACTGAAGCTTTCTTT.

The chain joins TRBV29-1 to TRBJ2-3; TRBD2 matches 10 bases. The CDR3 has 19 amino acids. With 4 bases clipped from V and 8 bases from J, the junction kept 24 bases outside the gene matches. The V gene's germline CDR1 is SQVTM and CDR2 ANQGSEA. DNA for the CDR3: TGCAGCGTTGGATTAAAGAGAAGCCAAAGAGCGGGAGGGCCGCCTACGCAGTATTTT. Amino acid sequence: CSVGLKRSQRAGGPPTQYF.

In this sample, this clone turned up a few times. V is TRBV19 and J is TRBJ1-1, with TRBD1 as a possible D gene (5 bases). The CDR3 spans 12 residues. Germline CDR1 and CDR2: LNHDA and SQIVND (reference sequence). V gave up 8 bases and J gave up 1 base, with 8 bases separating them. CDR3 in DNA: TGTGCCAGTGGAACAGGGAACACTGAAGCTTTCTTT. It codes for CASGTGNTEAFF.

This chain joins TRBV2 and TRBJ2-7; the D gene is possibly TRBD2 (6 bases). Germline loops: CDR1 SNHLY, CDR2 FYNNEI. This CDR3 has 14 residues. Trimming stripped 4 bases from V and 2 bases from J, with 12 bases between. DNA of the CDR3: TGTGCCAGCAGTGGGACTACCCCAACCTACGAGCAGTACTTC. Translated, it gives CASSGTTPTYEQYF.

J is TRBJ2-1 and V is TRBV6-1; 7 bases are a match to TRBD2. J gave up 0 bases and V 4 bases, and 3 bases lay outside the gene matches. The CDR3 spans 15 residues. Germline CDR1 MNHNS, CDR2 SASEGT. CDR3 sequence reads: CASSVSGGSYNEQFF. The CDR3 DNA reads as TGTGCCAGCAGTGTGTCGGGAGGCTCCTACAATGAGCAGTTCTTC.

The rearrangement joins TRBV30 to TRBJ1-1; D gene ambiguous. Germline V gives CDR1 GTSNPN, CDR2 SVGIG (reference sequence). The CDR3 sequence is 11 residues long. Between the trimmed V and J ends, which lost 3 bases and 7 bases, there was a span of 9 bases. The CDR3 DNA sequence: TGTGCCTGGAGGGGAGTCGATGAAGCTTTCTTT. Protein sequence: CAWRGVDEAFF. Full variable domain (missing parts from reference TRBV30 and TRBJ1-1): SQTIHQWPATLVQPVGSPLSLECTVEGTSNPNLYWYRQAAGRGLQLLFYSVGIGQISSEVPQNLSASRPQDRQFILSSKKLLLSDSGFYLCAWRGVDEAFFGQGTRLTVV.

The chain has TRBV11-2 and TRBJ2-1; no firm D call. CDR1 is SGHAT, CDR2 FQNNGV, per germline. V lost 0 bases and J lost 12, with 15 bases in between. The CDR3 covers 14 residues. The CDR3 reads CASSLEATSMRQFF. In DNA, the CDR3 is TGTGCCAGCAGCTTAGAGGCCACCTCCATGAGGCAGTTCTTC.

The chain has TRBV30 and TRBJ1-1; D is unresolved. Germline CDR1 and CDR2: GTSNPN and SVGIG (reference sequence). Trimming took 4 bases from V and 4 from J, leaving 16 bases between them. The CDR3 loop spans 14 amino acids. The CDR3 DNA sequence: TGTGCCTGGAAAAAGGCCGGGAGGATCACTGAAGCTTTCTTT. This encodes CAWKKAGRITEAFF.

In regard to this clone: The junction departs from the called germline gene at one end, perhaps through a read error. The chain combines TRBV28 with TRBJ1-1; D call uncertain. The germline gives CDR1 MDHEN, CDR2 SYDVKM. The CDR3 covers 16 residues. The CDR3 coding sequence is TGTGCCGGCAGTTTTATGAGTCGGGGAATGAACACTGAAGCTTTCTTT. Translation: CAGSFMSRGMNTEAFF.

V usage is TRBV28 and J usage is TRBJ2-5; D may match TRBD1 or TRBD2 (6 bases each). This CDR3 spans 16 amino acids. Trimming pared 1 base from V and 1 base from J, leaving 13 bases between. Germline V gene sequence: CDR1 MDHEN, CDR2 SYDVKM. The CDR3 spells CASSLLGGPSQETQYF. The CDR3 coding sequence is TGTGCCAGCAGTTTATTGGGGGGCCCCAGCCAAGAGACCCAGTACTTC.

This clone was detected once. The chain recombines TRBV19 with TRBJ1-6; D uncertain. Germline V lookup: CDR1 LNHDA, CDR2 SQIVND (reference sequence). This CDR3 is 15 amino acids long. Trimming cost V 5 bases and J 8 bases, with 16 bases left between them. The CDR3 bases are TGTGCCAGTAGTGCGAATGACTACGAGTATTCACCCCTCCACTTT. Translated, it gives CASSANDYEYSPLHF.

The rearrangement uses TRBV5-6 and TRBJ1-3; D unresolved. V was trimmed by 10 bases and J by 0 bases, leaving 20 bases between them. Germline CDR1 reads SGHDT; CDR2 reads YYEEEE. This CDR3 region has 16 residues. CDR3: CAPDCGPTVSGNTIYF. For the CDR3, the DNA is TGTGCCCCCGACTGCGGGCCCACCGTCTCTGGAAACACCATATATTTT.

The chain is built from TRBV25-1 and TRBJ1-1, with unresolved D. Per the germline V gene, CDR1 is MGHDK and CDR2 is SYGVNS. The CDR3 length is 14 residues. V was cut by 1 base and J by 4 bases, with 10 bases left in between. DNA of the CDR3: TGTGCCAGCAGTGAATCCCTCGGGAGCACTGAAGCTTTCTTT. Residues: CASSESLGSTEAFF. Full variable domain (missing parts from reference TRBV25-1 and TRBJ1-1): EADIYQTPRYLVIGTGKKITLECSQTMGHDKMYWYQQDPGMELHLIHYSYGVNSTEKGDLSSESTVSRIRTEHFPLTLESARPSHTSQYLCASSESLGSTEAFFGQGTRLTVV.

The V and J genes are TRBV7-3 and TRBJ1-2; the match to TRBD1 covers 8 bases. The CDR3 runs to 15 residues. With 5 bases clipped from V and 6 bases from J, the junction kept 11 bases outside the gene matches. Germline V CDR1 and CDR2: SGHTA, FQGTGA. DNA of the CDR3: TGTGCCAGCAGCCCATATCCCGGACAGGGTGATGGCTACACCTTC. Encoded protein: CASSPYPGQGDGYTF.

The chain has TRBV25-1 and TRBJ1-4; 9 positions match TRBD1. V shed 6 bases, J shed 8 bases, and the junction held 4 bases outside the gene matches. From germline, CDR1 is MGHDK and CDR2 SYGVNS. The CDR3 has 13 amino acids. CDR3 loop: CASRGQGNEKLFF. CDR3 nucleotides: TGTGCCAGCAGAGGACAGGGGAACGAAAAACTGTTTTTT.

The V and J genes are TRBV7-9 and TRBJ1-1, with 9 bases lining up with TRBD1. Germline CDR1 and CDR2: SEHNR and FQNEAQ (reference sequence). V was clipped by 4 bases and J by 4 bases; unmatched bases: 7. CDR3 size: 15 residues. The CDR3 DNA follows: TGTGCCAGCAGCTCCTGGGACAGGGTGGGCACTGAAGCTTTCTTT. Translated, it gives CASSSWDRVGTEAFF.

On this clone: An end of the junction does not agree with germline; a read error may underlie this. CDR3 in amino acids: CTSSQELWAWSPLHF. CDR3 DNA sequence: TGTACCAGCAGCCAAGAGTTGTGGGCTTGGTCACCCCTCCACTTT. The chain carries TRBV4-2 and TRBJ1-6; D gene uncertain. The CDR3 is made up of 15 amino acids. CDR1 and CDR2 (germline): LGHNA, YNFKEQ.

As regards this clone: At one end, the junction sequence differs from germline, possibly due to a read error. The sample contains more than one DNA sequence encoding this CDR3. This chain joins TRBV19 and TRBJ1-2; TRBD1 agrees at 9 bases. CDR3 size: 16 residues. From germline, CDR1 is LNHDA and CDR2 SQIVND (reference sequence). CDR3 loop: CASSIAPGQGNYGYTF. The CDR3 region has the DNA TGCGCCAGTAGTATAGCACCGGGACAGGGAAACTATGGCTACACCTTC.

V gene TRBV27 combines with J gene TRBJ1-2; D possibly corresponds to TRBD1 (5 bases). This CDR3 region has 15 residues. Germline CDR1 reads MNHEY; CDR2 reads SMNVEV (reference sequence). V dropped 6 bases and J dropped 2 bases, with 16 bases sitting between them. CDR3 coding DNA: TGTGCCAGCAGCCTCACAGGACACATAAACTATGGCTACACCTTC. It codes for CASSLTGHINYGYTF.

The chain has TRBV19 and TRBJ1-2; D possibly corresponds to TRBD1 (5 bases). Between the trimmed V and J ends, which lost 5 bases and 7 bases, there was a span of 17 bases. This CDR3 is 14 amino acids long. The germline V gene encodes CDR1 LNHDA and CDR2 SQIVND (reference sequence). CDR3 in DNA: TGTGCCAGTAGTCCCCGGAGGGGCGGGGGTGGCTACACCTTC. This gives the protein CASSPRRGGGGYTF. Complete variable domain (other parts from reference TRBV19 and TRBJ1-2): DGGITQSPKYLFRKEGQNVTLSCEQNLNHDAMYWYRQDPGQGLRLIYYSQIVNDFQKGDIAEGYSVSREKKESFPLTVTSAQKNPTAFYLCASSPRRGGGGYTFGSGTRLTVV.